These T cell receptor beta chains were read from a single sample in a study of OX40 agonist ivuxolimab in advanced cancers. Profiling relied on immunoSEQ multiplex PCR, and the TCRdb table lists in-frame clones only, not all of them. Here the sample spans roughly 68,000 clones, 75% to 90% being singletons. The input for sequencing was CD4+ or CD8+ T cells sorted from blood, taken in a trial of the OX40 agonist ivuxolimab. These receptors originate from an adult with an advanced solid tumor such as melanoma, head and neck, liver or kidney cancer. Each CDR3 is given with its conserved first and last residue. Fields, in order: J gene, clone size, V gene, D gene, CDR3 protein, CDR3 DNA. The D gene is left open where the match is weak. Rows may omit the clone size; those that give it use once, few, many or a size class.

j_gene: TRBJ2-2; abundance: -; v_gene: TRBV5-4; d_gene: -; CDR3aa: CASSHPTEPPNPGELFF; CDR3nt: TGTGCCAGCAGCCACCCCACAGAACCCCCTAACCCCGGGGAGCTGTTTTTT
j_gene: TRBJ2-7; abundance: -; v_gene: TRBV27; d_gene: -; CDR3aa: CASSLFAYLGAEQYF; CDR3nt: TGTGCCAGCAGTTTATTCGCTTATTTGGGCGCCGAGCAGTACTTC
j_gene: TRBJ1-2; abundance: -; v_gene: TRBV28; d_gene: TRBD1; CDR3aa: CASSPPDRGPGYTF; CDR3nt: TGTGCCAGCAGTCCACCGGACAGGGGGCCTGGCTACACCTTC
j_gene: TRBJ1-5; abundance: -; v_gene: TRBV7-6; d_gene: TRBD1; CDR3aa: CASSLEEGGDNQPQHF; CDR3nt: TGTGCCAGCAGCTTAGAAGAAGGGGGCGACAATCAGCCCCAGCATTTT
j_gene: TRBJ2-1; abundance: -; v_gene: TRBV18; d_gene: TRBD2; CDR3aa: CASSPPGGFNEQFF; CDR3nt: TGTGCCAGCTCACCACCGGGGGGGTTCAATGAGCAGTTCTTC
j_gene: TRBJ2-1; abundance: -; v_gene: TRBV19; d_gene: -; CDR3aa: CASTWSSYNEQFF; CDR3nt: TGTGCCAGCACCTGGAGCTCCTACAATGAGCAGTTCTTC
j_gene: TRBJ1-2; abundance: -; v_gene: TRBV9; d_gene: TRBD1; CDR3aa: CASSGQGGNYGYTF; CDR3nt: TGTGCCAGCAGCGGACAGGGGGGTAACTATGGCTACACCTTC
j_gene: TRBJ2-7; abundance: few; v_gene: TRBV19; d_gene: -; CDR3aa: CASSDSQGYEQYF; CDR3nt: TGTGCCAGTAGTGATTCACAGGGCTACGAGCAGTACTTC
j_gene: TRBJ2-7; abundance: once; v_gene: TRBV9; d_gene: TRBD2; CDR3aa: CASSVGVLAGTYEQYF; CDR3nt: TGTGCCAGCAGCGTAGGAGTACTAGCGGGAACCTACGAGCAGTACTTC
j_gene: TRBJ2-5; abundance: -; v_gene: TRBV9; d_gene: -; CDR3aa: CASSVVSGMGETQYF; CDR3nt: TGTGCCAGCAGCGTAGTGTCAGGGATGGGTGAGACCCAGTACTTC
j_gene: TRBJ1-5; abundance: -; v_gene: TRBV19; d_gene: -; CDR3aa: CASSLWTHQPQHF; CDR3nt: TGTGCCAGTAGTTTGTGGACCCATCAGCCCCAGCATTTT
j_gene: TRBJ2-3; abundance: once; v_gene: TRBV7-9; d_gene: TRBD1; CDR3aa: CASSLGQGGPDTQYF; CDR3nt: TGTGCCAGCAGCCTTGGACAGGGTGGGCCAGATACGCAGTATTTT
j_gene: TRBJ2-1; abundance: -; v_gene: TRBV7-8; d_gene: TRBD1; CDR3aa: CASRLGTGLYNEQFF; CDR3nt: TGTGCCAGCAGACTCGGGACAGGACTATACAATGAGCAGTTCTTC
j_gene: TRBJ2-7; abundance: -; v_gene: TRBV13; d_gene: -; CDR3aa: CASSFPGSYEQYF; CDR3nt: TGTGCCAGCAGCTTCCCAGGAAGCTACGAGCAGTACTTC
j_gene: TRBJ2-1; abundance: -; v_gene: TRBV18; d_gene: TRBD2; CDR3aa: CASSPRTSGRLYNEQFF; CDR3nt: TGTGCCAGCTCACCTCGTACTAGCGGGAGGTTGTACAATGAGCAGTTCTTC
j_gene: TRBJ1-1; abundance: -; v_gene: TRBV29-1; d_gene: -; CDR3aa: CSVGQHNTEAFF; CDR3nt: TGCAGCGTTGGGCAGCATAACACTGAAGCTTTCTTT
j_gene: TRBJ2-7; abundance: -; v_gene: TRBV5-8; d_gene: -; CDR3aa: CASSLSSDIYSYEQYF; CDR3nt: TGTGCCAGCAGCTTGTCATCGGACATCTATTCCTACGAGCAGTACTTC
j_gene: TRBJ2-7; abundance: -; v_gene: TRBV27; d_gene: -; CDR3aa: CASSLGQVSYEQYF; CDR3nt: TGTGCCAGCAGTTTAGGGCAGGTCTCCTACGAGCAGTACTTC
j_gene: TRBJ2-1; abundance: -; v_gene: TRBV5-1; d_gene: -; CDR3aa: CASSLFGIAYNEQFF; CDR3nt: TGCGCCAGCAGCTTGTTTGGGATAGCCTACAATGAGCAGTTCTTC
j_gene: TRBJ1-4; abundance: once; v_gene: TRBV5-4; d_gene: TRBD1; CDR3aa: CASSDRTGGYEKLFF; CDR3nt: TGTGCCAGCAGCGATAGGACAGGGGGTTATGAAAAACTGTTTTTT
j_gene: TRBJ2-2; abundance: -; v_gene: TRBV7-9; d_gene: -; CDR3aa: CASSLNTGELFF; CDR3nt: TGTGCCAGCAGCTTGAACACCGGGGAGCTGTTTTTT
j_gene: TRBJ2-7; abundance: -; v_gene: TRBV9; d_gene: -; CDR3aa: CASSVAQGPYEQYF; CDR3nt: TGTGCCAGCAGCGTAGCTCAGGGGCCCTACGAGCAGTACTTC
j_gene: TRBJ1-5; abundance: few; v_gene: TRBV6-5; d_gene: -; CDR3aa: CASSQESGQPQHF; CDR3nt: TGTGCCAGCAGTCAGGAATCGGGGCAGCCCCAGCATTTT
j_gene: TRBJ1-1; abundance: -; v_gene: TRBV11-2; d_gene: -; CDR3aa: CASSFRSTEAFF; CDR3nt: TGTGCCAGCAGCTTTCGGAGCACTGAAGCTTTCTTT
j_gene: TRBJ1-1; abundance: -; v_gene: TRBV7-9; d_gene: TRBD1; CDR3aa: CASGTTGSNTEAFF; CDR3nt: TGTGCCAGCGGGACGACAGGGTCGAACACTGAAGCTTTCTTT
j_gene: TRBJ2-7; abundance: -; v_gene: TRBV28; d_gene: -; CDR3aa: CASWDTRYEQYF; CDR3nt: TGTGCCAGTTGGGACACCCGCTACGAGCAGTACTTC
j_gene: TRBJ2-2; abundance: -; v_gene: TRBV6-1; d_gene: TRBD1; CDR3aa: CASSEATGGPLDTGELFF; CDR3nt: TGTGCCAGCAGTGAAGCGACAGGGGGCCCCTTGGACACCGGGGAGCTGTTTTTT
j_gene: TRBJ2-7; abundance: -; v_gene: TRBV19; d_gene: -; CDR3aa: CASSSAPGSYEQYF; CDR3nt: TGTGCCAGTAGTTCGGCACCGGGCTCCTACGAGCAGTACTTC
j_gene: TRBJ1-1; abundance: few; v_gene: TRBV12-2; d_gene: -; CDR3aa: CASRLAPGEAFF; CDR3nt: TGTGCAAGTCGCTTAGCGCCGGGGGAAGCTTTCTTT
j_gene: TRBJ1-1; abundance: -; v_gene: TRBV27; d_gene: -; CDR3aa: CASSRGQSNTEAFF; CDR3nt: TGTGCCAGCAGCCGTGGACAGTCAAACACTGAAGCTTTCTTT
j_gene: TRBJ2-3; abundance: -; v_gene: TRBV19; d_gene: -; CDR3aa: CASGDWGDTDTQYF; CDR3nt: TGTGCCAGCGGTGACTGGGGGGACACAGATACGCAGTATTTT
j_gene: TRBJ2-7; abundance: -; v_gene: TRBV19; d_gene: TRBD2; CDR3aa: CASSMGPGGLYEQYF; CDR3nt: TGTGCCAGTAGTATGGGGCCGGGGGGGCTCTACGAGCAGTACTTC
j_gene: TRBJ2-1; abundance: -; v_gene: TRBV7-2; d_gene: -; CDR3aa: CASSLVGGRPDNEQFF; CDR3nt: TGTGCCAGCAGCTTAGTGGGAGGCAGACCCGACAATGAGCAGTTCTTC
j_gene: TRBJ2-5; abundance: -; v_gene: TRBV5-1; d_gene: -; CDR3aa: CASSFGLETQYF; CDR3nt: TGCGCCAGCAGCTTCGGGCTAGAGACCCAGTACTTC
j_gene: TRBJ1-6; abundance: -; v_gene: TRBV27; d_gene: -; CDR3aa: CASSLWTVDNSPLHF; CDR3nt: TGTGCCAGCAGTCTCTGGACAGTTGATAATTCACCCCTCCACTTT
j_gene: TRBJ2-7; abundance: -; v_gene: TRBV7-6; d_gene: -; CDR3aa: CASSLRPSYEQYF; CDR3nt: TGTGCCAGCAGCTTAAGGCCTTCTTACGAGCAGTACTTC
j_gene: TRBJ2-7; abundance: -; v_gene: TRBV9; d_gene: TRBD1; CDR3aa: CASSVGGQGYSSYEQYF; CDR3nt: TGTGCCAGCAGCGTAGGGGGACAGGGGTACTCATCCTACGAGCAGTACTTC
j_gene: TRBJ2-3; abundance: -; v_gene: TRBV11-2; d_gene: -; CDR3aa: CASSSRKDTQYF; CDR3nt: TGTGCCAGCAGCTCCCGGAAAGATACGCAGTATTTT
j_gene: TRBJ1-1; abundance: -; v_gene: TRBV19; d_gene: TRBD1; CDR3aa: CASSQVRGRNTEAFF; CDR3nt: TGTGCCAGTAGTCAGGTCAGGGGGCGGAACACTGAAGCTTTCTTT
j_gene: TRBJ2-2; abundance: -; v_gene: TRBV29-1; d_gene: -; CDR3aa: CSVDRENTGELFF; CDR3nt: TGCAGCGTTGACAGGGAAAACACCGGGGAGCTGTTTTTT
j_gene: TRBJ1-1; abundance: -; v_gene: TRBV27; d_gene: -; CDR3aa: CASRALLNTEAFF; CDR3nt: TGTGCCAGCAGAGCCCTATTGAACACTGAAGCTTTCTTT
j_gene: TRBJ1-5; abundance: -; v_gene: TRBV5-1; d_gene: -; CDR3aa: CASSLGTALHQPQHF; CDR3nt: TGCGCCAGCAGCTTGGGGACAGCGCTACATCAGCCCCAGCATTTT
j_gene: TRBJ1-5; abundance: -; v_gene: TRBV19; d_gene: -; CDR3aa: CASSIDLGVQPQHF; CDR3nt: TGTGCCAGTAGTATAGATCTAGGGGTCCAGCCCCAGCATTTT
j_gene: TRBJ1-3; abundance: -; v_gene: TRBV7-2; d_gene: -; CDR3aa: CASSPRTGNTIYF; CDR3nt: TGTGCCAGCAGCCCGCGGACAGGAAACACCATATATTTT
j_gene: TRBJ2-7; abundance: -; v_gene: TRBV13; d_gene: TRBD2; CDR3aa: CASSLGLAGTYEQYF; CDR3nt: TGTGCCAGCAGCCTAGGACTAGCGGGGACCTACGAGCAGTACTTC